Listed here are 7 T cell receptor beta chains from one sample, sequenced in a study of identifying expanded T cells in peripheral blood. Profiling relied on immunoSEQ multiplex PCR, and the TCRdb table lists in-frame clones only, not all of them. The sample consists of about 110,000 clones, about 88% of them appearing once. Sequencing input: blood. These receptors all stem from a person aged 18 to 70 in good health.

The rearrangement uses TRBV15 and TRBJ2-1; 8 nucleotides agree with TRBD1. Germline assignment: CDR1 LNHNV and CDR2 YYDKDF (reference sequence). The CDR3 runs 15 residues. J lost 5 bases, V lost 3 bases, and 6 bases had no gene match. This CDR3 reads CATSRPGQANNEQFF. CDR3 bases: TGTGCCACCAGCAGGCCGGGACAGGCTAACAATGAGCAGTTCTTC.

J is TRBJ1-5 and V is TRBV6-6; maybe TRBD1 (6 bases). There are 14 residues in the CDR3. Germline lookup yields CDR1 MNHNY and CDR2 SVGAGI (reference sequence). V dropped 4 bases and J dropped 7 bases, with 14 bases sitting between them. CDR3 nucleotides: TGTGCCAGCAGTTCTCAGGGGATTGGGCAGCCCCAGCATTTT. The encoded protein is CASSSQGIGQPQHF.

This sequence joins TRBV7-9 and TRBJ1-2; D not certain. V lost 1 base and J lost 6, with 9 bases in between. The CDR3 sequence is 13 residues long. The germline V gene has CDR1 SEHNR and CDR2 FQNEAQ (reference sequence). The CDR3 DNA follows: TGTGCCAGCAGCTTAGTAACGACCGATGGCTACACCTTC. Protein sequence: CASSLVTTDGYTF. The variable domain in full, with the rest retrieved from reference TRBV7-9 and TRBJ1-2, is DTGVSQNPRHKITKRGQNVTFRCDPISEHNRLYWYRQTLGQGPEFLTYFQNEAQLEKSRLLSDRFSAERPKGSFSTLEIQRTEQGDSAMYLCASSLVTTDGYTFGSGTRLTVV.

The chain recombines TRBV5-1 with TRBJ2-3; 15 bases map to TRBD2. The CDR3 covers 16 residues. The germline V gene encodes CDR1 SGHRS and CDR2 YFSETQ. V lost 4 bases, J lost 4 bases, and 4 bases stayed unmatched. The CDR3 protein is CASSGLAGGRADTQYF. The CDR3 region has the DNA TGCGCCAGCAGCGGACTAGCGGGAGGGAGGGCAGATACGCAGTATTTT.

This clone has more than one count but fewer than ten. The genes are TRBV4-2 and TRBJ2-1, with 10 bases lining up with TRBD2. The CDR3 is 17 residues long. Germline values: CDR1 LGHNA, CDR2 YNFKEQ. V was clipped by 1 base and J by 8 bases; unmatched bases: 11. Here the CDR3 DNA reads TGTGCCAGCAGCCAAGCCTCCTTGAGCGGGGGGGGGCATGAGCAGTTCTTC. The encoded protein is CASSQASLSGGGHEQFF.

V gene TRBV29-1 combines with J gene TRBJ2-7; the D is unclear. CDR1 is SQVTM and CDR2 is ANQGSEA in the germline V gene. Trimming took off 6 bases at V and 5 bases at J, with 14 bases between the two ends. CDR3 length equals 12 residues. In nucleotides, the CDR3 is TGCAGCGTCATCATTTGGGTCAACGAGCAGTACTTC. Protein sequence: CSVIIWVNEQYF.

The J gene is TRBJ1-6, the V gene TRBV27; 8 positions agree with TRBD1. The trim removed 2 bases at V and 5 bases at J, leaving 8 bases unmatched. Germline lookup yields CDR1 MNHEY and CDR2 SMNVEV (reference sequence). The CDR3 is 17 amino acids. This CDR3 is CASSLRAGGTDNSPLHF. The CDR3 bases are TGTGCCAGCAGTTTACGGGCAGGGGGCACGGATAATTCACCCCTCCACTTT.